This T cell receptor beta chain is from a study of T-cell memory formation after mild COVID-19. This clonotype was seen a single time. This CDR3 has 13 amino acids. The V end was cut by 6 bases, the J end by 2 bases, with 13 bases between. Germline CDR1 is SQVTM and CDR2 is ANQGSEA. Each CDR3 protein gets one entry after TCRdb re-called the 5' RACE reads with MiXCR. The data contain about 560,000 distinct CDR3 sequences, about a sixth of them singletons. V gene TRBV29-1 combines with J gene TRBJ2-5; a possible D gene is TRBD2 (5 bases). Sequencing was done on a sample of PBMCs or a T cell subset sorted from them (not recorded which). This receptor was identified in an adult woman who had mild COVID-19 (a few samples of this study predate the infection). Cell type and time point are not known. The CDR3: CSVALENQETQYF. For the CDR3, the DNA is TGCAGCGTCGCACTAGAGAATCAAGAGACCCAGTACTTC.